A selection of T cell receptor beta chains follows, all from one sample in a study of cytomegalovirus exposure and HLA in healthy donors. Measured with immunoSEQ multiplex PCR; TCRdb has only the in-frame clones, and not every one. The sample has about 240,000 clones, 86% seen once; the top ten hold over 0.95%. Source material: PBMCs. The receptor set was obtained from a woman aged 30 to 39 in good health and CMV-seropositive. CDR3s include the opening cysteine and the closing phenylalanine or tryptophan. The D gene is left open where the match is weak. The listing skips clone size in some rows; elsewhere it reads once, few, many or a size class.

NA	NA	TRBV7-8	TRBJ2-7	CASSQSGTTYEQYF	TGTGCCAGCAGCCAGAGCGGAACCACCTACGAGCAGTACTTC
NA	NA	TRBV27	TRBJ2-3	CASSLSGGVTDTQYF	TGTGCCAGCAGTTTATCAGGGGGGGTCACAGATACGCAGTATTTT
NA	few	TRBV6-1	TRBJ2-2	CASSEVSSSTGELFF	TGTGCCAGCAGTGAAGTCTCCTCCTCCACCGGGGAGCTGTTTTTT
NA	NA	TRBV4-2	TRBJ2-3	CASSQGSSADTQYF	TGTGCCAGCAGCCAGGGGAGTTCGGCAGATACGCAGTATTTT
NA	NA	TRBV30	TRBJ2-4	CAWSWGGGRNIQYF	TGTGCCTGGAGTTGGGGGGGCGGGAGAAACATTCAGTACTTC
TRBD1	NA	TRBV10-1	TRBJ2-5	CASSESFAGTGVQETQYF	TGCGCCAGCAGTGAGTCGTTCGCCGGGACAGGGGTTCAAGAGACCCAGTACTTC
NA	NA	TRBV15	TRBJ1-4	CATSRDPGGKRNEKLFF	TGTGCCACCAGCAGAGATCCGGGAGGGAAAAGGAATGAAAAACTGTTTTTT
NA	NA	TRBV7-8	TRBJ2-6	CASSSSLQRSSGANVLTF	TGTGCCAGCAGCTCTAGTCTACAGCGGAGCTCTGGGGCCAACGTCCTGACTTTC
TRBD1	NA	TRBV18	TRBJ1-1	CASSIGQGNTEAFF	TGTGCCAGCTCAATAGGACAGGGGAACACTGAAGCTTTCTTT
NA	NA	TRBV7-9	TRBJ1-1	CASSPAIMNTEAFF	TGTGCCAGCAGCCCAGCGATTATGAACACTGAAGCTTTCTTT
TRBD1	NA	TRBV10-3	TRBJ1-3	CATRQGGISGNTIYF	TGTGCCACACGACAGGGTGGGATCTCTGGAAACACCATATATTTT
NA	NA	TRBV4-1	TRBJ2-3	CASSPTTDTDTQYF	TGCGCCAGCAGCCCGACGACAGACACAGATACGCAGTATTTT
TRBD2	NA	TRBV27	TRBJ2-7	CASSNRAGVTYEQYF	TGTGCCAGCAGCAACAGAGCGGGAGTCACCTACGAGCAGTACTTC
NA	NA	TRBV30	TRBJ2-7	CAWRRLPFYEQYF	TGTGCCTGGAGGCGCCTTCCCTTTTACGAGCAGTACTTC
TRBD1	NA	TRBV19	TRBJ2-7	CASSVQGKLRYEQYF	TGTGCCAGTAGCGTACAGGGGAAACTCCGCTACGAGCAGTACTTC
TRBD1	NA	TRBV6-5	TRBJ2-7	CASSPRTGKLYEQYF	TGTGCCAGCAGCCCCCGGACAGGGAAGCTATACGAGCAGTACTTC
TRBD2	NA	TRBV13	TRBJ2-7	CASSLEAGTSGYEQYF	TGTGCCAGCAGCCTGGAGGCCGGGACTAGCGGCTACGAGCAGTACTTC
NA	once	TRBV28	TRBJ1-1	CASSFGQGKEVF	TGTGCCAGCAGTTTCGGACAAGGGAAAGAGGTCTTT
NA	NA	TRBV27	TRBJ1-2	CASSLGPSHRECYGYTF	TGTGCCAGCAGTTTAGGTCCCTCCCACAGGGAGTGTTATGGCTACACCTTC
TRBD1	NA	TRBV10-3	TRBJ2-1	CAISEEGQGRNEQFF	TGTGCCATCAGTGAGGAGGGACAGGGACGCAATGAGCAGTTCTTC
NA	NA	TRBV28	TRBJ2-7	CASSFRDYSYEQYF	TGTGCCAGCAGTTTCAGAGACTACTCCTACGAGCAGTACTTC
TRBD2	NA	TRBV5-1	TRBJ2-7	CASSLDLAGLEQYF	TGCGCCAGCAGCTTGGACCTAGCGGGACTCGAGCAGTACTTC
NA	few	TRBV5-1	TRBJ2-7	CASSFGGKQYF	TGCGCCAGCAGCTTTGGGGGGAAGCAGTACTTC
NA	NA	TRBV2	TRBJ2-4	CASSRDSKNIQYF	TGTGCCAGCAGTCGGGACTCCAAAAACATTCAGTACTTC
TRBD1	NA	TRBV30	TRBJ1-2	CAWHLGDRGFYGYTF	TGTGCCTGGCACCTGGGGGACAGGGGATTCTATGGCTACACCTTC
TRBD2	NA	TRBV4-1	TRBJ2-1	CASSHLADYNEQFF	TGCGCCAGCAGCCACCTAGCGGATTACAATGAGCAGTTCTTC
TRBD1	NA	TRBV18	TRBJ2-5	CASSQDRQGAETQYF	TGTGCCAGCTCACAGGACAGACAGGGGGCAGAGACCCAGTACTTC
TRBD2	NA	TRBV7-9	TRBJ2-1	CASRPTSEAYNEQFF	TGTGCCAGCAGGCCGACTAGCGAGGCCTACAATGAGCAGTTCTTC
TRBD1	NA	TRBV28	TRBJ2-7	CASCARAGGGYEQYF	TGTGCCAGCTGTGCTCGGGCAGGGGGTGGCTACGAGCAGTACTTC
NA	NA	TRBV7-8	TRBJ2-7	CASSGRDRLSYEQYF	TGTGCCAGCAGCGGGAGGGACAGGCTTTCATACGAGCAGTACTTC
TRBD2	NA	TRBV9	TRBJ2-1	CASSVDPGTSGNNEQFF	TGTGCCAGCAGCGTCGACCCCGGGACTAGCGGGAACAATGAGCAGTTCTTC
TRBD2	NA	TRBV7-2	TRBJ2-7	CASSLSSGHISYEQYF	TGTGCCAGCAGCTTAAGTAGCGGGCATATCTCCTACGAGCAGTACTTC
NA	few	TRBV6-1	TRBJ2-7	CASSDPGKYSYEQYF	TGTGCCAGCAGTGATCCGGGGAAGTACTCCTACGAGCAGTACTTC
TRBD1	once	TRBV19	TRBJ1-2	CASSVSGTGYGYTF	TGTGCCAGTAGTGTCTCCGGGACAGGGTATGGCTACACCTTC
TRBD2	NA	TRBV5-1	TRBJ2-3	CASSLTGTSGTDTQYF	TGCGCCAGCAGCTTGACCGGGACTAGCGGCACAGATACGCAGTATTTT
TRBD2	NA	TRBV30	TRBJ2-7	CAWTSGSSYEQYF	TGTGCCTGGACCAGCGGGAGCTCCTACGAGCAGTACTTC
TRBD1	NA	TRBV7-3	TRBJ2-1	CASSVQGAATYNEQFF	TGTGCCAGCAGCGTACAGGGGGCCGCGACGTACAATGAGCAGTTCTTC
NA	NA	TRBV30	TRBJ2-5	CASEAGGETQYF	TGTGCCTCTGAAGCTGGAGGGGAGACCCAGTACTTC
NA	once	TRBV29-1	TRBJ2-2	CSAAAGQNTGELFF	TGCAGCGCCGCCGCAGGACAGAACACCGGGGAGCTGTTTTTT
NA	NA	TRBV27	TRBJ1-1	CASSFRGRTEAFF	TGTGCCAGCAGTTTTCGGGGGAGGACTGAAGCTTTCTTT
TRBD2	NA	TRBV18	TRBJ2-1	CASSPSSGNVVYNEQFF	TGTGCCAGCTCACCCTCTAGCGGGAACGTAGTATACAATGAGCAGTTCTTC
TRBD1	NA	TRBV6-1	TRBJ1-5	CASSGRQGDSGNQPQHF	TGTGCCAGCAGTGGAAGACAGGGGGATAGCGGCAATCAGCCCCAGCATTTT
TRBD1	NA	TRBV27	TRBJ2-7	CASSYSTGQPYEQYF	TGTGCCAGCAGTTACTCGACAGGGCAACCCTACGAGCAGTACTTC
TRBD2	NA	TRBV27	TRBJ2-1	CASSLEVSGTYNEQFF	TGTGCCAGCAGTCTTGAAGTTAGCGGGACCTACAATGAGCAGTTCTTC
NA	few	TRBV14	TRBJ2-1	CASSQDLSLPWENEQFF	TGTGCCAGCAGCCAAGATCTATCCTTACCATGGGAGAATGAGCAGTTCTTC
TRBD2	NA	TRBV19	TRBJ2-1	CASSQVREDEQFF	TGTGCCAGTAGCCAGGTTCGGGAGGATGAGCAGTTCTTC
TRBD1	few	TRBV2	TRBJ1-2	CASSRTGDHYGYTF	TGTGCCAGCAGTCGGACAGGGGATCACTATGGCTACACCTTC
TRBD1	NA	TRBV5-1	TRBJ1-2	CASSLDRGYGYTF	TGCGCCAGCAGCCTGGACAGGGGGTATGGCTACACCTTC
TRBD2	NA	TRBV19	TRBJ2-1	CASTVGGPRDEQFF	TGTGCCAGTACGGTGGGAGGGCCAAGGGATGAGCAGTTCTTC
TRBD1	NA	TRBV19	TRBJ1-5	CASSIVEQGEGPQHF	TGTGCCAGTAGTATAGTTGAACAGGGGGAAGGCCCCCAGCATTTT
NA	NA	TRBV30	TRBJ1-1	CAWAGPQNTEAFF	TGTGCCTGGGCGGGACCCCAGAACACTGAAGCTTTCTTT
TRBD1	NA	TRBV27	TRBJ2-7	CASSYSTGQPYEQYF	TGTGCCAGCAGTTACTCGACAGGGCAACCCTACGAGCAGTACTTC
NA	NA	TRBV5-4	TRBJ1-2	CASSLAAGLNGYTF	TGTGCCAGCAGCTTGGCCGCGGGGCTAAACGGCTACACCTTC
TRBD1	NA	TRBV19	TRBJ1-5	CASSTTGGRQPQHF	TGTGCCAGTAGTACGACAGGGGGCAGACAGCCCCAGCATTTT
TRBD1	NA	TRBV10-3	TRBJ2-1	CASKPSPGQGQFF	TGTGCCTCTAAACCCTCGCCGGGACAGGGGCAGTTCTTC